This T cell receptor beta chain was documented in a study of circulating and synovial CD4+ cells in juvenile arthritis. V lost 1 base to trimming and J lost 5 bases; unmatched junction nucleotides: 2. Looked up from germline, CDR1 is SGHNT and CDR2 is YYREEE (reference sequence). The CDR3 covers 14 residues. Patients with active juvenile idiopathic arthritis donated these samples. The assay was immunoSEQ multiplex PCR, and TCRdb's table has in-frame clones only and misses some. The profile covers about 34,000 clones, with 95% appearing a single time and about 0.19% taken by the ten largest. This sequence was found in a human donor with juvenile idiopathic arthritis. The source material was CD4+ T cells from blood. The chain couples TRBV5-4 to TRBJ2-3, with 9 bases aligning to TRBD2. CDR3 in amino acids: CASSLKRGEDTQYF. The DNA of the CDR3 is TGTGCCAGCAGCTTGAAGCGGGGGGAAGATACGCAGTATTTT.